The present TCR beta chain was sequenced within a study of cytomegalovirus exposure and HLA in healthy donors. Both 60 Vbeta primers and 13 Jbeta primers went into the PCR. The data were produced by immunoSEQ multiplex PCR, yet TCRdb's version contains in-frame clones alone and is incomplete. Among approximately 150,000 clones listed, 70% to 90% were seen once. V dropped 2 bases and J dropped 5; count of bases not matched to a gene: 7. Germline lookup yields CDR1 KGHSH and CDR2 LQKENI. The CDR3 covers 15 residues. Turning to this clone: Antigen specificity is unknown. The CDR3 ends on some other residue instead of the conserved phenylalanine or tryptophan, so this is likely a read error.

Study findings and constraints: The presence/absence work took it that sequencing depth was about the same across donors.

The chain is built from TRBV18 and TRBJ2-3; 7 nucleotides match TRBD2. This sequence originates from a woman in her 30s in good health and CMV-seronegative. The specimen was PBMCs. CDR3 loop: CASSPMREPQDTQYV. CDR3 in DNA: TGTGCCAGCTCACCAATGCGGGAGCCCCAAGATACGCAGTATGTT.